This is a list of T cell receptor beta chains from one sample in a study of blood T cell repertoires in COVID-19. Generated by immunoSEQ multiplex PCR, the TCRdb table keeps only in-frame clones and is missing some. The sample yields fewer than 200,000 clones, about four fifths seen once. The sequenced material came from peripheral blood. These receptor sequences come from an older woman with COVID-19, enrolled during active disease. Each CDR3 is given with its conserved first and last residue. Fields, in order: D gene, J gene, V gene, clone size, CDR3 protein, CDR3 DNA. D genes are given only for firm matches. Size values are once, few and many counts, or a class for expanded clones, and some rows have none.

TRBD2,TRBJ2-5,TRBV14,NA,CASSRGGLQETQYF,TGTGCCAGCAGCCGGGGGGGACTCCAAGAGACCCAGTACTTC
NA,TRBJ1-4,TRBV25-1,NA,CASSDRATNEKLFF,TGTGCCAGCAGTGATAGAGCAACTAATGAAAAACTGTTTTTT
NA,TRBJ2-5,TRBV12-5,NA,CASGFGGQETQYF,TGTGCTAGTGGTTTTGGGGGGCAAGAGACCCAGTACTTC
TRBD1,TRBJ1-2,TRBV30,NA,CASTGGDYGYTF,TGTGCCTCGACAGGGGGTGACTATGGCTACACCTTC
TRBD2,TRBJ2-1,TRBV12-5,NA,CASGAGGTNNEQFF,TGTGCTAGTGGGGCGGGAGGTACCAACAATGAGCAGTTCTTC
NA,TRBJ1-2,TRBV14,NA,CASSQDLGARGYTF,TGTGCCAGCAGCCAAGACCTGGGGGCGCGGGGCTACACCTTC
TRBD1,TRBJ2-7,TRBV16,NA,CASSQGTGAEQYF,TGTGCCAGCAGCCAGGGGACAGGGGCCGAGCAGTACTTC
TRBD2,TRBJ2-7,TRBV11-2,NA,CASSSDRGGREQYF,TGTGCCAGCAGCTCCGACCGGGGGGGTAGGGAGCAGTACTTC
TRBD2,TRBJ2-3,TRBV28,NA,CASSSPGLASTDTQYF,TGTGCCAGCAGTTCTCCGGGACTAGCTAGCACAGATACGCAGTATTTT
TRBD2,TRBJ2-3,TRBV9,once,CASSPSWGLAVNTQYF,TGTGCCAGCAGCCCGTCCTGGGGACTAGCGGTAAATACGCAGTATTTT
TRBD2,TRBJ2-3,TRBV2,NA,CASRARAGGSTDTQYF,TGTGCCAGCAGGGCCCGGGCGGGGGGTAGCACAGATACGCAGTATTTT
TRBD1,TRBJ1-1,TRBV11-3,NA,CASSSTPDRGQVNTEAFF,TGTGCCAGCAGCTCAACCCCGGACAGGGGGCAGGTGAACACTGAAGCTTTCTTT
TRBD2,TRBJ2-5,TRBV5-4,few,CASSRAGPGETQYF,TGTGCCAGCAGCAGAGCGGGGCCGGGGGAGACCCAGTACTTC
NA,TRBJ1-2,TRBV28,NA,CASSSDRSPRGYTF,TGTGCCAGCAGTTCAGACAGGAGTCCTCGGGGCTACACCTTC
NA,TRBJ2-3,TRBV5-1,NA,CASSSGQPTDTQYF,TGCGCCAGCAGCTCAGGACAGCCCACAGATACGCAGTATTTT
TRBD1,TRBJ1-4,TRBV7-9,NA,CASSSLLMKQGGNEKLFF,TGTGCCAGCAGCTCCTTATTAATGAAACAGGGGGGTAATGAAAAACTGTTTTTT
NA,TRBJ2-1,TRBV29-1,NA,CSVDRSYNEQFF,TGCAGCGTAGACAGGAGTTACAATGAGCAGTTCTTC
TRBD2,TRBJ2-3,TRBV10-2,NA,CASSEGGRSTDTQYF,TGCGCCAGCAGTGAAGGCGGGAGGAGCACAGATACGCAGTATTTT
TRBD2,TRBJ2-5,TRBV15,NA,CATSRDPAGGGETQYF,TGTGCCACCAGCAGAGACCCTGCGGGAGGAGGAGAGACCCAGTACTTC
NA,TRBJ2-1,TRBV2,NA,CASSEALLEVNEQFF,TGTGCCAGCAGTGAAGCGCTTCTAGAAGTTAATGAGCAGTTCTTC
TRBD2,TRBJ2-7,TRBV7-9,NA,CASSLVAGAGEQYF,TGTGCCAGCAGCTTAGTAGCGGGGGCGGGGGAGCAGTACTTC
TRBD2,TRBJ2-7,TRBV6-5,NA,CASRGLADSYEQYF,TGTGCCAGCAGGGGACTAGCGGATAGCTACGAGCAGTACTTC
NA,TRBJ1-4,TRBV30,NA,CAWSTGREGEKLFF,TGTGCCTGGAGTACGGGCAGGGAGGGTGAAAAACTGTTTTTT
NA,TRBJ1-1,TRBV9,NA,CASSVSDYTEAFF,TGTGCCAGCAGCGTTTCGGACTACACTGAAGCTTTCTTT
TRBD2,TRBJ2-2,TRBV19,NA,CASSIITSGGVTGELFF,TGTGCCAGTAGTATCATAACTAGCGGGGGTGTGACCGGGGAGCTGTTTTTT
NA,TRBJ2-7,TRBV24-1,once,CATSDLSGGEYF,TGTGCCACCAGTGACCTCTCGGGGGGCGAGTACTTC
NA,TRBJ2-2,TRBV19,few,CASSIGGSNTGELFF,TGTGCCAGTAGTATAGGCGGATCGAACACCGGGGAGCTGTTTTTT
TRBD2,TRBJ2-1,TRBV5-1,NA,CASSPTGTSGSNEQFF,TGCGCCAGCAGCCCGACCGGGACTAGCGGGAGTAATGAGCAGTTCTTC
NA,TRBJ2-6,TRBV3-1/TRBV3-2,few,CASSPGDSGANVLTF,TGTGCCAGCAGCCCTGGAGACTCTGGGGCCAACGTCCTGACTTTC
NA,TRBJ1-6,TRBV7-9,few,CASSLGRGYSPLHF,TGTGCCAGCAGCTTAGGCCGGGGATATTCACCCCTCCACTTT
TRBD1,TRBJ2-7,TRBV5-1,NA,CASSLAKGTGQGIGSSYEQYF,TGCGCCAGCAGCTTGGCCAAGGGGACGGGACAGGGGATTGGAAGCTCCTACGAGCAGTACTTC
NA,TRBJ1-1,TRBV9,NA,CASSLSGALNTEAFF,TGTGCCAGCAGCTTGTCAGGCGCACTGAACACTGAAGCTTTCTTT
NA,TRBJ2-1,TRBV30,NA,CAWRGTPFYNEQFF,TGTGCCTGGAGAGGGACACCTTTCTACAATGAGCAGTTCTTC
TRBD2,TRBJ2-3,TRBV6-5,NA,CASRGLAGVTDTQYF,TGTGCCAGCAGAGGACTAGCGGGAGTTACAGATACGCAGTATTTT
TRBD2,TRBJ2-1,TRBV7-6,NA,CASSLGLAGGLDEQFF,TGTGCCAGCAGCTTAGGCCTAGCGGGGGGGCTCGATGAGCAGTTCTTC
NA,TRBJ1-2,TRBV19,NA,CASSPRGNQGYGYTF,TGTGCCAGTAGCCCGCGGGGGAATCAGGGCTATGGCTACACCTTC
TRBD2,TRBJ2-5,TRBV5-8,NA,CASSRLVAGPQETQYF,TGTGCCAGCAGCCGCCTCGTAGCGGGACCCCAAGAGACCCAGTACTTC
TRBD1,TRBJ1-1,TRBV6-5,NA,CASRTGGNTEAFF,TGTGCCAGCAGAACAGGGGGGAACACTGAAGCTTTCTTT
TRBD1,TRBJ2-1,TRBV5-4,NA,CASSLGTGAHNEQFF,TGTGCCAGCAGCTTGGGGACAGGGGCCCACAATGAGCAGTTCTTC
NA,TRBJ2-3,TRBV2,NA,CASSAKLSTDTQYF,TGTGCCAGCAGTGCTAAGCTTTCCACAGATACGCAGTATTTT
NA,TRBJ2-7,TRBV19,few,CASSRGWQSYEQYF,TGTGCCAGTAGTAGAGGATGGCAGTCCTACGAGCAGTACTTC
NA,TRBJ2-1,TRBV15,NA,CATKPLELPNNEQFF,TGTGCCACCAAACCACTCGAGCTCCCGAACAATGAGCAGTTCTTC
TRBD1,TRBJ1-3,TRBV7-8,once,CASSLRRQGVGGNTIYF,TGTGCCAGCAGCCTCAGAAGACAGGGCGTCGGGGGAAACACCATATATTTT
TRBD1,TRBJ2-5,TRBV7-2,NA,CASSLQGAMTGTQYF,TGTGCCAGCAGCCTACAGGGGGCGATGACCGGGACCCAGTACTTC
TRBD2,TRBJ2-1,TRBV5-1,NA,CASSLVAGGPHNEQFF,TGCGCCAGCAGCTTGGTTGCGGGAGGGCCCCACAATGAGCAGTTCTTC
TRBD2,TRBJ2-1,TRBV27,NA,CASSPRLAAVYNEQFF,TGTGCCAGCAGTCCAAGACTAGCAGCCGTATACAATGAGCAGTTCTTC
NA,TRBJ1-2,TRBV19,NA,CASRGARGANYGYTF,TGTGCCAGTAGAGGAGCCCGGGGGGCTAACTATGGCTACACCTTC
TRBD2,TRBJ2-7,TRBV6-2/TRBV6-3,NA,CASSSFLLLADFYEQYF,TGTGCCAGCAGTTCGTTCCTCCTACTAGCGGACTTCTACGAGCAGTACTTC
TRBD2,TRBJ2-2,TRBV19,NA,CASSMTSENTGELFF,TGTGCCAGTAGTATGACTAGCGAGAACACCGGGGAGCTGTTTTTT
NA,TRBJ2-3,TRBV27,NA,CASSLSTLGSTDTQYF,TGTGCCAGCAGTTTATCTACCCTCGGGAGCACAGATACGCAGTATTTT
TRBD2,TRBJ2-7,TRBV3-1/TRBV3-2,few,CASSPGLAGAYEQYF,TGTGCCAGCAGCCCGGGACTAGCGGGAGCCTACGAGCAGTACTTC
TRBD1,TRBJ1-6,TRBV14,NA,CASSHSTDRLLVSPLHF,TGTGCCAGCAGCCACTCAACGGACAGGCTCCTAGTTTCACCCCTCCACTTT
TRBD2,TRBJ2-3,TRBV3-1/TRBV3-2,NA,CASSQGASGADTQYF,TGTGCCAGCAGCCAAGGGGCTAGCGGGGCAGATACGCAGTATTTT
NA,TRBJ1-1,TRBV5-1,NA,CASSWGHMVGTEAFF,TGCGCCAGCAGCTGGGGACACATGGTCGGGACTGAAGCTTTCTTT